Following are 20 T cell receptor beta chains from one sample sequenced in a study of beta chain features in type 1 diabetes. What was sequenced were expressed TCRB transcripts, since all of the isolated RNA had been reverse transcribed. Profiling relied on immunoSEQ multiplex PCR, and the TCRdb table lists in-frame clones only, not all of them. The table records some 500,000 clones, 11% of them present only once. The sequencing input was naive CD4+ T cells from blood. The receptors stem from a woman aged 18-29 years in good health.

V gene TRBV11-3 combines with J gene TRBJ2-1; possible D gene TRBD2, 5 bases. CDR1 and CDR2 (germline): SGHNT, YENEEA. The CDR3 loop spans 15 amino acids. V shed 2 bases and J shed 0 bases, with 8 bases lying between them. The DNA for the CDR3 is TGTGCCAGCAGCTTATTGCGGGCCTCCTACAATGAGCAGTTCTTC. Translation: CASSLLRASYNEQFF.

The V gene is TRBV30, the J gene TRBJ2-1, with 8 nucleotides matching TRBD2. The junction had 12 bases not matched to a gene; V was cut back by 0 bases and J by 8 bases. Germline V CDR1 and CDR2: GTSNPN, SVGIG (reference sequence). The CDR3 consists of 16 residues. CDR3 amino acids: CAWSVSRTSIFDEQFF. The CDR3 DNA is TGTGCCTGGAGTGTATCAAGGACTAGCATATTCGATGAGCAGTTCTTC.

V and J are TRBV7-9 and TRBJ2-5; D uncertain. Per germline, CDR1 SEHNR and CDR2 FQNEAQ (reference sequence). The V end lost 2 bases, the J end lost 2 bases, and 9 bases lay between the germline ends. This CDR3 contains 14 residues. CDR3 coding DNA: TGTGCCAGCAGCTTATTATCCAGTCAAGAGACCCAGTACTTC. Translation gives CASSLLSSQETQYF.

The gene calls are TRBV25-1 and TRBJ2-7; TRBD1 matches at 8 bases. V gave up 8 bases and J gave up 3 bases; unmatched junction bases: 3. The germline gives CDR1 MGHDK, CDR2 SYGVNS. The CDR3 contains 12 residues. The CDR3, as DNA: TGTGCCAGCGGGGACAGGATCTACGAGCAGTACTTC. This encodes CASGDRIYEQYF.

This clone was seen more than once but under ten times. This chain joins TRBV6-1 and TRBJ2-5; no clear D gene. The CDR3 runs 16 residues. Trimming took off 0 bases at V and 5 bases at J, with 16 bases between the two ends. Germline V gene data show CDR1 as MNHNS and CDR2 as SASEGT. CDR3 sequence (DNA): TGTGCCAGCAGTGAAGCAGTTATGGGCAGTTTGGAGACCCAGTACTTC. It translates to CASSEAVMGSLETQYF.

The CDR3 reads CASRGTSNQPQHF. The DNA of the CDR3 is TGTGCCAGCCGCGGCACCAGCAATCAGCCCCAGCATTTT. V gene TRBV2 combines with J gene TRBJ1-5; D uncertain. V was pared by 8 bases and J by 1 base, with 9 bases between. The CDR3 is 13 amino acids. Germline V gives CDR1 SNHLY, CDR2 FYNNEI.

The chain is built from TRBV7-2 and TRBJ2-3; TRBD2 matches 8 bases. This CDR3 is 17 amino acids long. J was trimmed by 3 bases and V by 4 bases; bases with no gene match: 12. Germline-derived CDR1 and CDR2 are SGHTA and FQGNSA. CDR3 in amino acids: CASSSLHWTSRTDTQYF. The CDR3 bases are TGTGCCAGCAGCTCCCTACATTGGACTAGCCGAACAGATACGCAGTATTTT.

V is TRBV30 and J is TRBJ2-4; D is uncertain. Trimming cost V 4 bases and J 5 bases, with 9 bases left between them. CDR3 length: 12 amino acids. CDR1 GTSNPN and CDR2 SVGIG come from the germline V gene (reference sequence). The CDR3 reads CAWTYNENIQYF. DNA of the CDR3: TGTGCCTGGACGTACAATGAAAACATTCAGTACTTC.

This chain uses TRBV7-9 with TRBJ2-6, with a weak D call TRBD2 (5 bases). Trimming removed 8 bases from V and 2 bases from J, with 19 bases in between. This CDR3 is 17 amino acids long. Germline-derived CDR1 and CDR2 are SEHNR and FQNEAQ (reference sequence). This chain's CDR3 is CASPQSTGSAGANVLTF. CDR3 nucleotides: TGTGCCAGCCCGCAGAGTACGGGGAGCGCTGGGGCCAACGTCCTGACTTTC.

This clone has more than one count but fewer than ten. This chain joins TRBV29-1 and TRBJ2-2; 10 bases fit TRBD1. CDR3 size: 17 residues. The germline CDR1 and CDR2 sequences are SQVTM and ANQGSEA. After removal of 4 bases from V and 8 bases from J, the junction contained 16 bases not matched to a gene. CDR3 DNA sequence: TGCAGCGTTGGGGGCCCCGCGGGACAGGGGTCTTTTGGGGAGCTGTTTTTT. Translated, it gives CSVGGPAGQGSFGELFF.

This clone turned up a few times. The V call is TRBV2, the J call TRBJ2-3; D ambiguous. The germline V gene has CDR1 SNHLY and CDR2 FYNNEI. The CDR3 is made up of 12 amino acids. V was clipped by 6 bases and J by 4 bases, with 8 bases between them. CDR3 in amino acids: CASRPEADTQYF. CDR3 bases: TGTGCCAGCAGGCCCGAGGCAGATACGCAGTATTTT.

The table lists this clone with a few counts. The CDR3 DNA follows: TGTGCCAGCAGTTACCTGGGACAAATCACAGATACGCAGTATTTT. Its protein is CASSYLGQITDTQYF. J is TRBJ2-3 and V is TRBV6-5, with D perhaps TRBD1 (6 bases). Per the germline V gene, CDR1 is MNHEY and CDR2 is SVGAGI. The V gene lost 2 bases and the J gene lost 2 bases, with 11 bases spanning the gap. This CDR3 spans 15 amino acids.

The J gene is TRBJ2-1, the V gene TRBV7-9, with TRBD1 identical over 9 bases. The V and J ends lost 3 bases and 7 bases, in that order; junction bases with no gene match: 16. The CDR3 is made up of 18 amino acids. Germline V gene sequence: CDR1 SEHNR, CDR2 FQNEAQ (reference sequence). In DNA form, the CDR3 reads TGTGCCAGCAGCTTGGCCCCCCTTCGGGACAGGGCTGTTAATGAGCAGTTCTTC. Its protein product is CASSLAPLRDRAVNEQFF.

This clone was observed a handful of times. The chain links TRBV25-1 to TRBJ1-4, with D possibly being TRBD1 (6 bases). V lost 5 bases to trimming and J lost 3 bases, with 10 bases between them. Germline CDR1 reads MGHDK; CDR2 reads SYGVNS. The CDR3 is made up of 14 amino acids. CDR3 amino acids: CASSSGQSNEKLFF. CDR3 DNA sequence: TGTGCCAGCAGTTCAGGACAGTCTAATGAAAAACTGTTTTTT.

The CDR3 nucleotides read TGCAGCGTTGTCAGGGGCGGGGACGAGCAGTACTTC. Residues: CSVVRGGDEQYF. The chain couples TRBV29-1 to TRBJ2-5; the D gene could be TRBD1 or TRBD2 (6 bases each). The J call may be incorrect, as the DNA end agrees better with TRBJ2-7. This CDR3 has 12 amino acids. The germline V gene has CDR1 SQVTM and CDR2 ANQGSEA.

The rearrangement uses TRBV12-5 and TRBJ2-2; D is uncertain. The CDR3 extends over 14 amino acids. From germline, CDR1 is LGHNT and CDR2 FRNRAP. Trimming pared 7 bases from V and 0 bases from J, leaving 9 bases between. CDR3 loop: CASVRTANTGELFF. The CDR3 nucleotides are TGTGCTAGTGTCCGGACGGCGAACACCGGGGAGCTGTTTTTT.

This clone was counted between two and nine times. The V gene is TRBV11-2, the J gene TRBJ2-7; 9 nucleotides agree with TRBD2. The CDR3 runs to 15 residues. The junction had 8 bases not matched to a gene; V was cut back by 5 bases and J by 3 bases. Looked up from germline, CDR1 is SGHAT and CDR2 is FQNNGV. CDR3 nucleotide sequence: TGTGCCAGCAGCCCGCTTAGCGGGAGACACTACGAGCAGTACTTC. This translates into CASSPLSGRHYEQYF.

The J gene is TRBJ1-5, the V gene TRBV18; D call uncertain. The germline V gene encodes CDR1 KGHSH and CDR2 LQKENI. Deletions cut 4 bases from V and 6 bases from J, with 7 bases between. This CDR3 is 12 amino acids long. The CDR3 sequence is CASSQGGQPQHF. DNA for the CDR3: TGTGCCAGCTCACAGGGAGGTCAGCCCCAGCATTTT.

This clone was picked up a small number of times. The CDR3 spells CASSRAGVDYEQYF. CDR3 DNA: TGTGCCAGCAGTCGGGCGGGAGTTGACTACGAGCAGTACTTC. The genes are TRBV6-5 and TRBJ2-7; TRBD2 aligns across 7 bases. V dropped 5 bases and J dropped 3; count of bases not matched to a gene: 7. CDR3 size: 14 residues. CDR1 and CDR2 from the germline V gene are MNHEY and SVGAGI.

The chain carries TRBV20-1 and TRBJ2-3; no definite D call. The V gene lost 6 bases and the J gene lost 6 bases, with 10 bases spanning the gap. The CDR3 is made up of 11 amino acids. Germline V gives CDR1 DFQATT, CDR2 SNEGSKA (reference sequence). The CDR3 loop reads CSAQDGDTQYF. The CDR3, as DNA: TGCAGTGCCCAGGATGGGGATACGCAGTATTTT.